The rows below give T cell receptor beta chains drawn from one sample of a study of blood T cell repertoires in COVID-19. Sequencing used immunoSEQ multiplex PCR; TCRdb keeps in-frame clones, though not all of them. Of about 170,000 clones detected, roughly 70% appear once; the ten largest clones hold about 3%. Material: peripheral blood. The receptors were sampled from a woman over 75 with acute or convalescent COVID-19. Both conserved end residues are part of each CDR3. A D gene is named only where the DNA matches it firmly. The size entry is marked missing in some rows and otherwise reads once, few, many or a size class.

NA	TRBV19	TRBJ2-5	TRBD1	CASRNDAGTGGPRTQYF	TGTGCCAGTAGGAACGATGCCGGGACAGGGGGCCCGCGGACCCAGTACTTC
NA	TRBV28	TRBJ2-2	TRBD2	CASHGGMNTGELFF	TGTGCCAGCCACGGGGGGATGAACACCGGGGAGCTGTTTTTT
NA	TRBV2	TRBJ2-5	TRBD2	CASRLAEETQYF	TGTGCCAGCAGACTAGCGGAAGAGACCCAGTACTTC
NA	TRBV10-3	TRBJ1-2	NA	CAISELRGYTF	TGTGCCATCAGTGAGCTGAGAGGCTACACCTTC
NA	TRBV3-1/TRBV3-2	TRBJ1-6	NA	CASSQATQGPSSYNSPLHF	TGTGCCAGCAGCCAAGCCACTCAGGGGCCGAGCTCCTATAATTCACCCCTCCACTTT
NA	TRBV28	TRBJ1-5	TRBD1	CASSYPGTGSVRPQHF	TGTGCCAGCAGTTACCCCGGGACAGGGTCAGTTCGGCCCCAGCATTTT
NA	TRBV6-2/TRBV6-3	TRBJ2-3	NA	CASSLPGVSTDTQYF	TGTGCCAGCAGTTTGCCGGGGGTAAGCACAGATACGCAGTATTTT
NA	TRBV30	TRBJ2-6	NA	CAWRASGANVLTF	TGTGCCTGGAGGGCAAGTGGGGCCAACGTCCTGACTTTC
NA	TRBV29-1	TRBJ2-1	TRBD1	CSGDRNVNEQFF	TGCAGCGGGGACAGGAATGTGAATGAGCAGTTCTTC
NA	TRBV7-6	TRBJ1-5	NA	CASSLVGGLNQPQHF	TGTGCCAGCAGCTTAGTGGGAGGGTTGAATCAGCCCCAGCATTTT
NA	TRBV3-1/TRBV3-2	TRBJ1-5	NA	CASSQGTGVSNQPQHF	TGTGCCAGCAGCCAAGGGACCGGGGTTAGCAATCAGCCCCAGCATTTT
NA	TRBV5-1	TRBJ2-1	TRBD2	CASSLGSSGRAREQFF	TGCGCCAGCAGCTTGGGGTCTAGCGGGAGGGCCCGAGAGCAGTTCTTC
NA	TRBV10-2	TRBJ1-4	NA	CASTPRGGEGEKLFF	TGCGCCAGCACCCCGCGGGGAGGGGAGGGTGAAAAACTGTTTTTT
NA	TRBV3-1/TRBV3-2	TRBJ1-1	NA	CASSQDYSGDTEAFF	TGTGCCAGCAGCCAAGATTATAGCGGGGACACTGAAGCTTTCTTT
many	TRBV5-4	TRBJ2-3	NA	CASTLRVGDTQYF	TGTGCCAGCACCCTCCGGGTGGGAGATACGCAGTATTTT
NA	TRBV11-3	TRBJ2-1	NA	CASSDFVASGTGSYNEQFF	TGTGCCAGCAGCGACTTTGTTGCTAGCGGGACAGGCTCCTACAATGAGCAGTTCTTC
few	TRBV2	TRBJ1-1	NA	CASRGTSFMNTEAFF	TGTGCCAGCAGAGGGACAAGCTTTATGAACACTGAAGCTTTCTTT
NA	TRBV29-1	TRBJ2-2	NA	CSETDRNTGELFF	TGCAGCGAAACCGACAGGAACACCGGGGAGCTGTTTTTT
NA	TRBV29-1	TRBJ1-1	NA	CSVEEGGTEAFF	TGCAGCGTTGAAGAGGGCGGGACTGAAGCTTTCTTT
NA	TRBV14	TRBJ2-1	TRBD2	CASSQGEGGRKEFF	TGTGCCAGCAGCCAAGGTGAGGGCGGGAGGAAGGAGTTCTTC
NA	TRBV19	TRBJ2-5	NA	CASSTPGPQETQYF	TGTGCCAGTAGTACTCCTGGGCCCCAAGAGACCCAGTACTTC
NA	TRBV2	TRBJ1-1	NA	CASSPQGNTEAFF	TGTGCCAGCAGCCCACAGGGGAACACTGAAGCTTTCTTT
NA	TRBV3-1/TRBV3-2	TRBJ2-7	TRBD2	CASSPGLAEAYEQYF	TGTGCCAGCAGCCCCGGACTAGCAGAGGCCTACGAGCAGTACTTC
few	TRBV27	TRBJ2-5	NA	CASSLRLGKETQYF	TGTGCCAGCAGTTTAAGACTTGGCAAAGAGACCCAGTACTTC
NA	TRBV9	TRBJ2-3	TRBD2	CASSVSGRPSTDTQYF	TGTGCCAGCAGCGTTTCCGGGAGGCCTAGCACAGATACGCAGTATTTT
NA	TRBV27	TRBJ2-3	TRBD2	CASSPLLAGGTDTQYF	TGTGCCAGCAGTCCCCTACTAGCGGGAGGGACAGATACGCAGTATTTT
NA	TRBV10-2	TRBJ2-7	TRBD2	CASSGGGVWEQYF	TGCGCCTCCTCCGGTGGGGGGGTGTGGGAGCAGTACTTC
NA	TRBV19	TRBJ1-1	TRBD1	CASSIIQGGTEAFF	TGTGCCAGTAGTATAATACAGGGGGGAACTGAAGCTTTCTTT
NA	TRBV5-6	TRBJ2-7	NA	CASSGIAAYEQYF	TGTGCCAGCAGCGGTATAGCGGCCTACGAGCAGTACTTC
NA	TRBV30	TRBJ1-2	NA	CAWSLGHPYGYTF	TGTGCCTGGAGCCTGGGGCATCCCTATGGCTACACCTTC
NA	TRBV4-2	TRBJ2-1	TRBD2	CASSPLALPYNEQFF	TGTGCCAGCAGCCCACTAGCGTTACCTTACAATGAGCAGTTCTTC
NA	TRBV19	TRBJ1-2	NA	CASTAQGTYGYTF	TGTGCCAGCACGGCCCAGGGAACGTATGGCTACACCTTC
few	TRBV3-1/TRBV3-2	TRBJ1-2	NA	CASSQANQGSGYTF	TGTGCCAGCAGCCAAGCGAACCAGGGGAGCGGCTACACCTTC
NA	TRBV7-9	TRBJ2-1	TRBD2	CASSLYLTSGIYNEQFF	TGTGCCAGCAGCTTATATCTAACTAGCGGGATCTACAATGAGCAGTTCTTC
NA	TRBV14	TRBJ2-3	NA	CASQRRAGSTDTQYF	TGTGCCAGCCAGAGAAGGGCAGGGAGCACAGATACGCAGTATTTT
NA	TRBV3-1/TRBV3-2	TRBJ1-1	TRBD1	CASSRNRGEVTEAFF	TGTGCCAGCAGCCGAAACAGGGGGGAAGTCACTGAAGCTTTCTTT
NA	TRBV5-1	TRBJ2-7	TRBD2	CASSLELAGSYEQYF	TGCGCCAGCAGCTTGGAACTAGCGGGATCTTACGAGCAGTACTTC
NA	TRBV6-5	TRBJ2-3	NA	CASSHTDTQYF	TGTGCCAGCAGTCACACAGATACGCAGTATTTT
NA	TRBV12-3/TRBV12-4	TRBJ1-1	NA	CASSGDRNTEAFF	TGTGCCAGCAGTGGCGACAGGAACACTGAAGCTTTCTTT
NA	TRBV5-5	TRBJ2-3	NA	CASSLRQGGPDTQYF	TGTGCCAGCAGCTTGCGCCAGGGGGGTCCAGATACGCAGTATTTT
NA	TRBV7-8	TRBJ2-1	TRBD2	CASSLLRTSFGEQFF	TGTGCCAGCAGCTTACTGCGGACTAGTTTTGGTGAGCAGTTCTTC
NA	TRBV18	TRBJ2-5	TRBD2	CASSPDRLAGGLETQYF	TGTGCCAGCTCACCAGATCGACTAGCGGGAGGATTAGAGACCCAGTACTTC
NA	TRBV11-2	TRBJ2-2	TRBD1	CASSSVQGIGGELFF	TGTGCCAGCAGCTCCGTACAGGGGATTGGAGGGGAGCTGTTTTTT
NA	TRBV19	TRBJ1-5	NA	CASSSQQGLQPQHF	TGTGCCAGTAGTAGTCAACAGGGTTTGCAGCCCCAGCATTTT
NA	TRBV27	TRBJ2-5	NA	CASSLSVEETQYF	TGTGCCAGCAGTTTATCTGTAGAGGAGACCCAGTACTTC